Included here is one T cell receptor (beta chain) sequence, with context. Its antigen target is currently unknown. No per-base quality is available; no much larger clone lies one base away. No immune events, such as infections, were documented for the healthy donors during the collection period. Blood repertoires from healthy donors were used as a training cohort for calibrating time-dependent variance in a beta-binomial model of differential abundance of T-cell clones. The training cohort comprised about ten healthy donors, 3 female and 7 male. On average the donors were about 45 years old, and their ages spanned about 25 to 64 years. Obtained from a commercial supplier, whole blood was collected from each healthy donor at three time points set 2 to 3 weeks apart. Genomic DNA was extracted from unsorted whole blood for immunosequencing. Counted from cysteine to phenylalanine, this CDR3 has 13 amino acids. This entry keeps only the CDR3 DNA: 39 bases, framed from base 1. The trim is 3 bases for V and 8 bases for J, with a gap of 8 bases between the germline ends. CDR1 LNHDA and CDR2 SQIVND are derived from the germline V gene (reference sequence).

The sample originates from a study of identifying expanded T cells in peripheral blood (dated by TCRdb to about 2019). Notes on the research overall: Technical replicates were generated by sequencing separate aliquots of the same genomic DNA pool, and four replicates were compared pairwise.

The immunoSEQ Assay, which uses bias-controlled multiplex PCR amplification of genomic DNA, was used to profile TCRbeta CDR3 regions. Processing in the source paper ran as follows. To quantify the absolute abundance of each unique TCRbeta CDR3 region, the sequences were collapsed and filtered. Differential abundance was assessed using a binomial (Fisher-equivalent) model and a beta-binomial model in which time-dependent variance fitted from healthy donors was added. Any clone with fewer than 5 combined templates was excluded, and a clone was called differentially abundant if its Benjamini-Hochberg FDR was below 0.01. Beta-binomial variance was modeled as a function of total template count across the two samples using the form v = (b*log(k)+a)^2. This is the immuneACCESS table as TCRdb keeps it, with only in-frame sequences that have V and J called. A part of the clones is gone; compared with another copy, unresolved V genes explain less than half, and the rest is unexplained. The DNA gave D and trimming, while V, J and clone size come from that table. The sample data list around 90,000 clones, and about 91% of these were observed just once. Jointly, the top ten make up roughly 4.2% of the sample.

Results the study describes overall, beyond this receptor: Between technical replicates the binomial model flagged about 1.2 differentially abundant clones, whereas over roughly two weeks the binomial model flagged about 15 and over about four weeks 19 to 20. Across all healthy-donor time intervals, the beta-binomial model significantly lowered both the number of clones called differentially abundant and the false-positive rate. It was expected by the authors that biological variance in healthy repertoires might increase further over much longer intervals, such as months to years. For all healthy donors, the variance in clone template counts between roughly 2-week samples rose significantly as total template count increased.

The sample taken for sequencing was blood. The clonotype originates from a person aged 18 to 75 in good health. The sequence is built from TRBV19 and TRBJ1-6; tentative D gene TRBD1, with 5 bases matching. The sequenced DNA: TGTGCCAGTAGTATCCAGGGTGATTCACCCCTCCACTTT. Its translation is CASSIQGDSPLHF.